This entry lists 9 T cell receptor beta chains sequenced from one sample in a study of beta chain features in type 1 diabetes. Broader study findings: Shorter TCRB CDR3s, moderately but significantly so, marked every one of the four CD4+ subsets in Type 1 diabetes patients.

Expressed TCRB transcripts were sequenced because the entire RNA isolate underwent reverse transcription. Measured with immunoSEQ multiplex PCR; TCRdb has only the in-frame clones, and not every one. The table records hundreds of thousands of clones, more than 12% of them present only once. Antigens for these TCRs are unknown. Sequenced: naive CD4+ T cells from blood. The receptors originated from a man aged 18 to 29 with type 1 diabetes.

This clone was counted between two and nine times. The CDR3 DNA sequence: TGTGCCAGCACCCGATCGGAGGGAGGCTACACCTTC. Translation gives CASTRSEGGYTF. The chain recombines TRBV5-4 with TRBJ1-2; D not resolved. This CDR3 has 12 amino acids. Per germline, CDR1 SGHNT and CDR2 YYREEE (reference sequence). V was shortened by 6 bases and J by 8 bases, with 14 bases between the two germline ends. Together with reference TRBV5-4 and TRBJ1-2, the CDR3 gives the full variable domain: ETGVTQSPTHLIKTRGQQVTLRCSSQSGHNTVSWYQQALGQGPQFIFQYYREEENGRGNFPPRFSGLQFPNYSSELNVNALELDDSALYLCASTRSEGGYTFGSGTRLTVV.

There are a few counts of this clone. This sequence joins TRBV9 and TRBJ1-6, with 8 nucleotides matching TRBD1. V dropped 3 bases and J dropped 9; count of bases not matched to a gene: 5. The CDR3 covers 14 residues. Germline CDR1 and CDR2: SGDLS and YYNGEE. In nucleotides, the CDR3 is TGTGCCAGCAGCGACGACAGGGGAGGTTCACCCCTCCACTTT. Translated, it gives CASSDDRGGSPLHF.

The chain carries TRBV2 and TRBJ2-1, with a tentative D call TRBD1 (6 bases). This CDR3 comprises 12 residues. Trimming left V 3 bases short and J 10 bases short, with 10 bases between. Per the germline V gene, CDR1 is SNHLY and CDR2 is FYNNEI. CDR3 residues: CASSEWGTEQFF. For the CDR3, the DNA is TGTGCCAGCAGTGAGTGGGGGACAGAGCAGTTCTTC.

The V gene is TRBV2, the J gene TRBJ2-5; 8 bases line up with TRBD2. Germline CDR1 and CDR2: SNHLY and FYNNEI. The CDR3 runs 13 residues. J lost 5 bases, V lost 7 bases, and 6 bases had no gene match. CDR3 loop: CASILAGQETQYF. The CDR3 nucleotides read TGTGCCAGCATTTTAGCGGGGCAGGAGACCCAGTACTTC.

This clone was seen only a few times. V gene TRBV10-3 combines with J gene TRBJ1-5; TRBD1 matches at 10 bases. The trim removed 10 bases at V and 4 bases at J, leaving 7 bases unmatched. This CDR3 is built from 14 residues. The germline V gene has CDR1 ENHRY and CDR2 SYGVKD. CDR3 sequence reads: CATSRDRGNQPQHF. The CDR3 bases are TGTGCCACGTCCCGGGACAGGGGAAATCAGCCCCAGCATTTT.

This clone was picked up a small number of times. The V and J genes are TRBV29-1 and TRBJ1-2, with D possibly matching TRBD1 (5 bases). V was cut by 5 bases and J by 8 bases, with 15 bases left in between. CDR3 size: 12 residues. Per the germline V gene, CDR1 is SQVTM and CDR2 is ANQGSEA. The CDR3 DNA reads TGCAGCGTTATCAAGGGGCGAAGGGGCTACACCTTC. This sequence encodes CSVIKGRRGYTF.

This clone showed up just a few times. Written as DNA, the CDR3 is TGCAGCGTTGATAGGGGCAGGGCCCCCTTGGGTGAGCAGTTCTTC. Translation: CSVDRGRAPLGEQFF. This sequence joins TRBV29-1 and TRBJ2-1, with a possible D match to TRBD1 (5 bases). Germline CDR1 SQVTM, CDR2 ANQGSEA. The V and J ends lost 3 bases and 9 bases respectively, with 21 bases between them. This CDR3 is built from 15 residues.

This chain uses TRBV7-3 with TRBJ1-1; TRBD1 might be the D (6 bases). In germline, CDR1 is SGHTA, CDR2 FQGTGA. CDR3 length equals 17 residues. Trimming took 0 bases from V and 4 from J, leaving 18 bases between them. CDR3 nucleotides: TGTGCCAGCAGCTTAACTACCGCGGGGGGCGCCGGCACTGAAGCTTTCTTT. Protein sequence: CASSLTTAGGAGTEAFF.

This clone was seen a few times. This chain links TRBV30 with TRBJ1-4; TRBD1 matches at 8 bases. The CDR3 extends over 14 amino acids. The germline CDR1 and CDR2 sequences are GTSNPN and SVGIG (reference sequence). Germline trimming cut 5 bases from V and 8 bases from J; bases unmatched to any gene: 10. Here the CDR3 reads CAWGHGTGWEKLFF. CDR3 nucleotides: TGTGCCTGGGGACATGGGACAGGCTGGGAAAAACTGTTTTTT.